These 18 T cell receptor beta chains originate from one sample sequenced in a study of technical replicates of blood from a handful of donors (TCRdb year 2017). Library preparation used the immunoSEQ multiplex PCR assay. TCRdb took this table from immuneACCESS and kept in-frame rearrangements with V and J called. Such tables lack part of the clones; where checked against another copy, unresolved V genes explain under half of the gap, and the rest is unexplained. This sample comprises 100,000 or so clones, nearly 96% of them detected only once. Approximately 0.2% of the sample lies in the top ten. The sequencing input was T cells isolated from PBMCs. These receptors originate from a human donor in good health.

The rearrangement joins TRBV7-6 to TRBJ2-2, with a tentative D call TRBD2 (5 bases). V dropped 1 base and J dropped 5 bases, with 11 bases sitting between them. This CDR3 contains 15 residues. Per germline, CDR1 SGHVS and CDR2 FNYEAQ. Here the CDR3 reads CASSLGGGLTGELFF. The CDR3 nucleotides read TGTGCCAGCAGCTTAGGTGGAGGACTTACCGGGGAGCTGTTTTTT. The whole variable domain, filled in from reference TRBV7-6 and TRBJ2-2, reads GAGVSQSPRYKVTKRGQDVALRCDPISGHVSLYWYRQALGQGPEFLTYFNYEAQQDKSGLPNDRFSAERPEGSISTLTIQRTEQRDSAMYRCASSLGGGLTGELFFGEGSRLTVL.

The genes are TRBV28 and TRBJ1-4, with D uncertain. V was clipped by 3 bases and J by 13 bases, with 12 bases between them. The CDR3 sequence is 12 residues long. In germline, CDR1 is MDHEN, CDR2 SYDVKM. DNA of the CDR3: TGTGCCAGCAGTTTTTCTTTTCAACTACTGTTTTTT. Translating gives CASSFSFQLLFF.

The rearrangement joins TRBV4-1 to TRBJ1-1, with no clear D. In germline, CDR1 is MGHRA, CDR2 YSYEKL. The CDR3 has 14 residues. Between the trimmed V and J ends, which lost 0 bases and 1 base, there was a span of 6 bases. The CDR3 DNA follows: TGCGCCAGCAGCCAAGAATTTAAGAACACTGAAGCTTTCTTT. This translates into CASSQEFKNTEAFF.

The V gene is TRBV7-3, the J gene TRBJ2-1, with 9 bases matching TRBD1. The germline gives CDR1 SGHTA, CDR2 FQGTGA. With V trimmed by 3 bases and J by 4 bases, 4 bases remained unmatched. The CDR3 contains 15 residues. Written as DNA, the CDR3 is TGTGCCAGCAGCTTGGACAGGGGAGGTTACAATGAGCAGTTCTTC. It yields the protein CASSLDRGGYNEQFF. The full variable domain, its missing parts supplied by reference TRBV7-3 and TRBJ2-1, is GAGVSQTPSNKVTEKGKYVELRCDPISGHTALYWYRQSLGQGPEFLIYFQGTGAADDSGLPNDRFFAVRPEGSVSTLKIQRTERGDSAVYLCASSLDRGGYNEQFFGPGTRLTVL.

V and J are TRBV2 and TRBJ1-1; tentative D call: TRBD1 (5 bases). This CDR3 region has 15 residues. The V and J ends lost 7 bases and 0 bases respectively, with 15 bases between them. CDR1 and CDR2 (germline): SNHLY, FYNNEI. This chain's CDR3 is CASTYATGVNTEAFF. DNA of the CDR3: TGTGCCAGCACCTATGCAACAGGAGTGAACACTGAAGCTTTCTTT. Full variable domain (missing parts from reference TRBV2 and TRBJ1-1): EPEVTQTPSHQVTQMGQEVILRCVPISNHLYFYWYRQILGQKVEFLVSFYNNEISEKSEIFDDQFSVERPDGSNFTLKIRSTKLEDSAMYFCASTYATGVNTEAFFGQGTRLTVV.

The chain links TRBV4-1 to TRBJ1-5; 7 nucleotides align to TRBD1. CDR1 and CDR2 (germline): MGHRA, YSYEKL. The CDR3 is 13 amino acids. V gave up 8 bases and J gave up 0 bases; unmatched junction bases: 1. The CDR3 bases are TGCGCCAGCGGGACAGTTAGCAATCAGCCCCAGCATTTT. Protein sequence: CASGTVSNQPQHF.

The rearrangement joins TRBV20-1 to TRBJ2-3, with D unresolved. The length of the CDR3 is 11 residues. Trimming removed 5 bases from V and 6 bases from J, with 9 bases in between. CDR1 is DFQATT and CDR2 is SNEGSKA in the germline V gene (reference sequence). The CDR3 region is CSAWHGDTQYF. For the CDR3, the DNA is TGCAGTGCTTGGCACGGGGATACGCAGTATTTT.

The V and J genes are TRBV28 and TRBJ2-3; 7 nucleotides match TRBD1. CDR1 and CDR2 from the germline V gene are MDHEN and SYDVKM. There are 15 residues in the CDR3. The V and J ends lost 6 bases and 3 bases, in that order; junction bases with no gene match: 9. The CDR3 DNA follows: TGTGCCAGCAGCTTTCAAGACAGGGCAACAGATACGCAGTATTTT. It codes for CASSFQDRATDTQYF.

This chain joins TRBV27 and TRBJ2-2, with D possibly matching TRBD1 (5 bases). The CDR3 has 15 residues. V lost 3 bases, J lost 4 bases, and 12 bases lay in between. From germline, CDR1 is MNHEY and CDR2 SMNVEV (reference sequence). CDR3 residues: CASSFQGLGTGELFF. CDR3 nucleotide sequence: TGTGCCAGCAGTTTCCAGGGTTTGGGCACCGGGGAGCTGTTTTTT.

The chain recombines TRBV28 with TRBJ2-6; TRBD2 aligns across 7 bases. Per the germline V gene, CDR1 is MDHEN and CDR2 is SYDVKM. J was trimmed by 0 bases and V by 4 bases; bases with no gene match: 15. This CDR3 spans 20 amino acids. The CDR3 is CASSSSWEGGALSGANVLTF. The CDR3 nucleotides are TGTGCCAGCAGTTCATCCTGGGAGGGAGGGGCCCTCTCTGGGGCCAACGTCCTGACTTTC.

The CDR3 region is CASSLGQGIVYTEAFF. DNA of the CDR3: TGTGCCAGCAGCTTGGGACAGGGGATTGTATACACTGAAGCTTTCTTT. The rearrangement uses TRBV5-8 and TRBJ1-1; 8 nucleotides match TRBD1. The CDR3 has 16 amino acids. V shed 0 bases and J 3 bases; nucleotides not matched to a gene: 7. Looked up from germline, CDR1 is SGHTS and CDR2 is YDEGEE.

This clone was seen only once. The chain is built from TRBV27 and TRBJ1-2; 12 nucleotides match TRBD1. The germline V gene encodes CDR1 MNHEY and CDR2 SMNVEV (reference sequence). The CDR3 sequence is 14 residues long. V was pared by 8 bases and J by 7 bases, with 8 bases of the junction left unmatched. CDR3 protein: CASRLGQGASGYTF. For the CDR3, the DNA is TGTGCCAGCCGGCTGGGACAGGGGGCCAGTGGCTACACCTTC.

The chain uses TRBV28 and TRBJ2-5; 11 bases agree with TRBD2. This CDR3 has 18 amino acids. Losses at the gene ends were 3 bases for V and 4 bases for J; bases not matched to a gene: 13. Germline-derived CDR1 and CDR2 are MDHEN and SYDVKM. The CDR3 DNA is TGTGCCAGCAGTTTGCCTCCGTTGGGACTAGCGGTGGGAGAGACCCAGTACTTC. Translation: CASSLPPLGLAVGETQYF.

The genes are TRBV6-5 and TRBJ2-7; maybe TRBD1 (6 bases). V gave up 5 bases and J gave up 5 bases, with 19 bases separating them. This CDR3 contains 15 residues. CDR1 and CDR2 (germline): MNHEY, SVGAGI. DNA for the CDR3: TGTGCCAGCAGTCAAACCGGGACAAGATACAACGAGCAGTACTTC. Translation: CASSQTGTRYNEQYF.

V is TRBV11-3 and J is TRBJ2-3, with a weak D call TRBD2 (6 bases). The length of the CDR3 is 15 residues. Trimming removed 2 bases at V and 4 bases at J, with 13 bases between. Germline CDR1 reads SGHNT; CDR2 reads YENEEA. CDR3 loop: CASSLHGSVADTQYF. CDR3 in DNA: TGTGCCAGCAGCTTACACGGGAGTGTCGCAGATACGCAGTATTTT.

In regard to this clone: Its ends do not fully match the called genes, so a read error is possible. This sequence joins TRBV30 and TRBJ2-1; D might be TRBD1 (8 bases). CDR3 length equals 12 residues. CDR1 is GTSNPN, CDR2 SVGIG, per germline (reference sequence). CDR3 loop: CATGGANNEQFF. The DNA of the CDR3 is TGCGCTACAGGGGGGGCCAACAATGAGCAGTTCTTC.

The chain carries TRBV4-1 and TRBJ2-2, with D perhaps matching TRBD1 (5 bases). V was pared by 1 base and J by 5 bases, with 14 bases between. The CDR3 has 16 residues. The V gene's germline CDR1 is MGHRA and CDR2 YSYEKL. The CDR3 nucleotides read TGCGCCAGCAGCCAAGTTGTGGGGCTCGAGACCGGGGAGCTGTTTTTT. The encoded protein is CASSQVVGLETGELFF.

The rearrangement uses TRBV15 and TRBJ1-2; 7 nucleotides agree with TRBD1. CDR1 is LNHNV and CDR2 is YYDKDF in the germline V gene (reference sequence). V dropped 3 bases and J dropped 4; count of bases not matched to a gene: 11. The CDR3 is made up of 16 amino acids. CDR3 coding DNA: TGTGCCACCAGCAGTGAGAGGGGGCTGGAACTCTATGGCTACACCTTC. The encoded protein is CATSSERGLELYGYTF.